The present T cell receptor beta chain was sequenced within a study of beta chain features in type 1 diabetes. TCRB transcripts that were expressed got sequenced, as all of the isolated RNA had been reverse transcribed. Produced via immunoSEQ multiplex PCR; TCRdb's table is partial and in-frame only. This sample has 250,000 to 300,000 clones, with about 23% found just once. The CDR3 extends over 13 amino acids. The V segment lost 4 bases and the J segment 4 bases; nucleotides outside the gene matches: 2. CDR1 SGHNT and CDR2 YYREEE come from the germline V gene (reference sequence). This clone appeared a few times. Antigen: not known. General study results and limits: Compared to healthy donors, patients appeared to have naive, central memory and Treg TCRB repertoires that were more alike. Type 1 diabetes patients showed a moderate but significant shortening of TCRB CDR3s in all four CD4+ subsets.

This chain links TRBV5-4 with TRBJ2-1; 7 bases line up with TRBD1. The sample comprised naive CD4+ T cells from blood. This TCR came from a woman between 25 and 40 years old with type 1 diabetes. The CDR3 is CASSGTVYNEQFF. The CDR3 DNA is TGTGCCAGCAGCGGGACAGTATACAATGAGCAGTTCTTC.